One T cell receptor beta chain is described in this entry. Germline V CDR1 and CDR2: SGHKS, YYEKEE (reference sequence). The CDR3 runs 14 residues. V lost 2 bases and J lost 4, with 12 bases in between. This sample was taken from a study of blood T cell repertoires in COVID-19. Assay used: immunoSEQ multiplex PCR; TCRdb lists only in-frame clones, some missing. This table has around 150,000 clones, 60% to 85% appearing once. Source material: peripheral blood. The sequence was obtained from a man in his sixties with acute or convalescent COVID-19. The chain uses TRBV5-5 and TRBJ1-2; D is ambiguous. This chain's CDR3 is CASSLPGLGYGYTF. In DNA form, the CDR3 reads TGTGCCAGCAGCTTACCGGGGTTGGGCTATGGCTACACCTTC. Using reference TRBV5-5 and TRBJ1-2 for the parts outside the CDR3, the full variable domain is DAGVTQSPTHLIKTRGQQVTLRCSPISGHKSVSWYQQVLGQGPQFIFQYYEKEERGRGNFPDRFSARQFPNYSSELNVNALLLGDSALYLCASSLPGLGYGYTFGSGTRLTVV.